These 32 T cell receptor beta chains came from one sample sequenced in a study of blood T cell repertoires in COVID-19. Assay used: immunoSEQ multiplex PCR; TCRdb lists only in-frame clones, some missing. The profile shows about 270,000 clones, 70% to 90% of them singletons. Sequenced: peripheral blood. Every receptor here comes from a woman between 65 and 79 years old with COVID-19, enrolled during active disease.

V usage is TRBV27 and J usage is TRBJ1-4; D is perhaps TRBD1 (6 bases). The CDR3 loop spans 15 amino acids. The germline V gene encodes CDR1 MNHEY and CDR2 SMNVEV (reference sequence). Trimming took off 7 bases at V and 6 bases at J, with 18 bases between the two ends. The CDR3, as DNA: TGTGCCAGCATCCCCCCCGCGGGGGCCGATGAAAAACTGTTTTTT. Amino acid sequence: CASIPPAGADEKLFF.

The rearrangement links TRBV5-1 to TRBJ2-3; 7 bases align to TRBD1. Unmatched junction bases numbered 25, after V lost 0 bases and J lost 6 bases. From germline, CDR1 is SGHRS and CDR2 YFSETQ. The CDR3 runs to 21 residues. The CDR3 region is CASSLARGKGFVLFYQDTQYF. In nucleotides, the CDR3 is TGCGCCAGCAGCTTGGCCAGGGGGAAAGGGTTTGTTCTTTTTTACCAGGATACGCAGTATTTT.

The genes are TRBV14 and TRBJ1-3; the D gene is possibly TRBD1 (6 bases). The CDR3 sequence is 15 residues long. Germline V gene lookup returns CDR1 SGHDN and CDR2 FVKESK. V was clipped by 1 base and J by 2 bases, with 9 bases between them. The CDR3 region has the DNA TGTGCCAGCAGCCAAGTTCAGGGGACTGGAAACACCATATATTTT. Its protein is CASSQVQGTGNTIYF.

The CDR3 bases are TGTGCCAGCAGCTCACGGACAGGCTACGAGCAGTACTTC. It is translated as CASSSRTGYEQYF. The chain combines TRBV5-4 with TRBJ2-7; the match to TRBD1 covers 7 bases. Germline V gives CDR1 SGHNT, CDR2 YYREEE (reference sequence). This CDR3 spans 13 amino acids. After removal of 3 bases from V and 3 bases from J, the junction contained 3 bases not matched to a gene.

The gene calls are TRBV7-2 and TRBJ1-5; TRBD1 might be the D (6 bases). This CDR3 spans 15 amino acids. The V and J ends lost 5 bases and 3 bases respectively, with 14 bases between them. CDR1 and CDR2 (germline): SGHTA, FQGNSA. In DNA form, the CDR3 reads TGTGCCAGCAGCATATCCGGGACACTCAATCAGCCCCAGCATTTT. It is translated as CASSISGTLNQPQHF.

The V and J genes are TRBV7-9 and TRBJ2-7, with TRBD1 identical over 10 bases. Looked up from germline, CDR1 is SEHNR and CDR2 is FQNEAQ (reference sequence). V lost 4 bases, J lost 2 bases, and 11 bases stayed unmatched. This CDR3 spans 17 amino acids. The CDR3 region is CASSSSGTGETPYEQYF. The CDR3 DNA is TGTGCCAGCAGCTCCTCCGGGACAGGGGAAACCCCCTACGAGCAGTACTTC.

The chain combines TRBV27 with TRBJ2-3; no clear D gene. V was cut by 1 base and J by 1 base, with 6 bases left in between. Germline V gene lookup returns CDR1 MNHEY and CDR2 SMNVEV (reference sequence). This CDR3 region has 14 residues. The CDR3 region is CASSLYQGTDTQYF. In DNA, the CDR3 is TGTGCCAGCAGTTTATACCAGGGCACAGATACGCAGTATTTT.

This CDR3 is CASSIILAEGEQYF. The CDR3 DNA follows: TGTGCCAGTAGTATCATCCTAGCGGAGGGGGAGCAGTACTTC. V and J are TRBV19 and TRBJ2-7; TRBD2 matches 7 bases. The germline V gene has CDR1 LNHDA and CDR2 SQIVND (reference sequence). The ends lost 3 bases at V and 7 bases at J; junction bases unmatched: 9. The CDR3 is 14 residues long.

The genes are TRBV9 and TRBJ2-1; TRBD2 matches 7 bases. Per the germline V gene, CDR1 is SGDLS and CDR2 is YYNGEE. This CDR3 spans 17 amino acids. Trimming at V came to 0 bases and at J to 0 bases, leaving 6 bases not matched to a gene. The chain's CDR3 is CASSVAVGGSSYNEQFF. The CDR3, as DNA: TGTGCCAGCAGCGTAGCGGTCGGGGGGAGCTCCTACAATGAGCAGTTCTTC.

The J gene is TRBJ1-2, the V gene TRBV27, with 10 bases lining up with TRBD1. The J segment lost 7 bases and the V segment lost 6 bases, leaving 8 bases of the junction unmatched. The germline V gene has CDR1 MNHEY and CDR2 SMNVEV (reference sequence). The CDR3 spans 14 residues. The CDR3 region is CASSQTGGLGGYTF. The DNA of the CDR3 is TGTGCCAGCAGCCAGACAGGGGGCTTAGGTGGCTACACCTTC.

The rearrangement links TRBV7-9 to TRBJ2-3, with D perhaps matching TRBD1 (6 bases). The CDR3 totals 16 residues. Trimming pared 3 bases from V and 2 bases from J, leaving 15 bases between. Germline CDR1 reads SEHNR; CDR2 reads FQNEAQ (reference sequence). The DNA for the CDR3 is TGTGCCAGCAGCTTCCCTACAGGGTGGGTCACAGATACGCAGTATTTT. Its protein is CASSFPTGWVTDTQYF.

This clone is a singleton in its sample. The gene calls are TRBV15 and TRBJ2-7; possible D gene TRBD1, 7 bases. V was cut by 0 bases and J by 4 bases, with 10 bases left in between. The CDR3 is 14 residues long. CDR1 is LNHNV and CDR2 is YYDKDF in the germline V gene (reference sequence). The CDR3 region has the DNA TGTGCCACCAGCAGAGAACAGGGGAGGTACGAGCAGTACTTC. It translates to CATSREQGRYEQYF.

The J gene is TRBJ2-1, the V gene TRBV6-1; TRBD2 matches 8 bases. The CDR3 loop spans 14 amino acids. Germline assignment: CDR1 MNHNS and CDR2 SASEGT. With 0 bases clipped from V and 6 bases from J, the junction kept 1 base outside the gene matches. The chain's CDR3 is CASSEARGANEQFF. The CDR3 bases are TGTGCCAGCAGTGAAGCGCGGGGGGCCAATGAGCAGTTCTTC.

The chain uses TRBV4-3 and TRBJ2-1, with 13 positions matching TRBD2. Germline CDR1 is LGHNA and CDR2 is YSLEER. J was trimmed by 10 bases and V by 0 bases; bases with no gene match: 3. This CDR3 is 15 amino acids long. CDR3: CASSQDRGLAGEQFF. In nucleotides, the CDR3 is TGCGCCAGCAGCCAAGACAGGGGACTAGCGGGGGAGCAGTTCTTC.

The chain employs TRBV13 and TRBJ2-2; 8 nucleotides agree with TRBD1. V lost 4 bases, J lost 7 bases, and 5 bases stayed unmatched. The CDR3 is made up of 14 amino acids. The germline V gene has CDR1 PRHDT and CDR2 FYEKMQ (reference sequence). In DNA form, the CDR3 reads TGTGCCAGCAGCTCGGACAGGGTCGGCGGGGAGCTGTTTTTT. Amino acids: CASSSDRVGGELFF.

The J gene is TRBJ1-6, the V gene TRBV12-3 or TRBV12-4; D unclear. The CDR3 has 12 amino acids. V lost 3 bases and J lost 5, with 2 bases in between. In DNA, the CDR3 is TGTGCCAGCAGTTTTAATAATTCACCCCTCCACTTT. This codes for CASSFNNSPLHF.

CDR3 protein: CASSYDGANPKNIQYF. The CDR3 DNA follows: TGTGCCAGCAGCTACGATGGGGCGAATCCCAAAAACATTCAGTACTTC. The chain couples TRBV7-2 to TRBJ2-4; maybe TRBD1 (5 bases). Trimming cost V 4 bases and J 2 bases, with 15 bases left between them. The CDR3 is 16 residues long. Germline loops: CDR1 SGHTA, CDR2 FQGNSA.

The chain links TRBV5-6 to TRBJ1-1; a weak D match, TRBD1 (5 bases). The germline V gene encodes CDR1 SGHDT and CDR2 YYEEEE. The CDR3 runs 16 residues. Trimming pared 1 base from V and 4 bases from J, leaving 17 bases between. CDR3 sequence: CASSLYQVRVGTEAFF. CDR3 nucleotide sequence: TGTGCCAGCAGCTTGTATCAGGTCAGGGTGGGCACTGAAGCTTTCTTT.

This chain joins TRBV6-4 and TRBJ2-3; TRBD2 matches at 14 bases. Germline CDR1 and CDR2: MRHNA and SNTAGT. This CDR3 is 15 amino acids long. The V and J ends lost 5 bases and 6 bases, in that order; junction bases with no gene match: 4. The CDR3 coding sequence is TGTGCCAGCAGTCGACTAGCGGGGGGGCTCGATACGCAGTATTTT. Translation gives CASSRLAGGLDTQYF.

The CDR3 sequence is CASSLEDRGLDGYTF. DNA for the CDR3: TGTGCCAGCAGCTTAGAGGACAGGGGGCTAGATGGCTACACCTTC. The genes are TRBV7-9 and TRBJ1-2; 11 bases line up with TRBD1. The CDR3 covers 15 residues. V was pared by 1 base and J by 6 bases, with 4 bases of the junction left unmatched. Germline-derived CDR1 and CDR2 are SEHNR and FQNEAQ (reference sequence).

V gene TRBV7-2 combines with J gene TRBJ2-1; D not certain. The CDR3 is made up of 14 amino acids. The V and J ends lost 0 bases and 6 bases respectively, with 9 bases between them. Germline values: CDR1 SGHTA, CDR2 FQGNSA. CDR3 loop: CASSLAPEFNEQFF. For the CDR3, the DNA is TGTGCCAGCAGCTTAGCGCCAGAATTCAATGAGCAGTTCTTC. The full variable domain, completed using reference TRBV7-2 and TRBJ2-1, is GAGVSQSPSNKVTEKGKDVELRCDPISGHTALYWYRQSLGQGLEFLIYFQGNSAPDKSGLPSDRFSAERTGGSVSTLTIQRTQQEDSAVYLCASSLAPEFNEQFFGPGTRLTVL.

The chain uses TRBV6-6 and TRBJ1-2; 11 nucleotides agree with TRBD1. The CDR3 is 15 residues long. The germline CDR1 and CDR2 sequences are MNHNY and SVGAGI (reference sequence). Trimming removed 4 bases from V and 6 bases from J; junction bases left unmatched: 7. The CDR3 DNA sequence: TGTGCCAGCAGTTGGACAGGGGGCGGAGGGGATGGCTACACCTTC. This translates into CASSWTGGGGDGYTF.

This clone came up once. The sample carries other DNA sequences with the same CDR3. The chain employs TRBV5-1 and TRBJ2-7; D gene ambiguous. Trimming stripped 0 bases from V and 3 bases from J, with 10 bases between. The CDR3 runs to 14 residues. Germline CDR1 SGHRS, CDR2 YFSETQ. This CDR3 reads CASSLAAGSYEQYF. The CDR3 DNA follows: TGCGCCAGCAGCTTGGCCGCTGGCAGCTACGAGCAGTACTTC.

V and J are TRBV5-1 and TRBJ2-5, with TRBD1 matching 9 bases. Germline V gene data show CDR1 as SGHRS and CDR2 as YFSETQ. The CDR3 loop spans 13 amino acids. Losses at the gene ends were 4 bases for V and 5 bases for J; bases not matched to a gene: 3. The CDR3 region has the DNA TGCGCCAGCAGCATCGGACAGGGGGAGACCCAGTACTTC. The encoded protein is CASSIGQGETQYF.

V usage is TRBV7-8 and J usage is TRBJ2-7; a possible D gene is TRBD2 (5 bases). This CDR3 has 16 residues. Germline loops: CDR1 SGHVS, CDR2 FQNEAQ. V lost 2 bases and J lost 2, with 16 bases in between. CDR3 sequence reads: CASSLKERGRTYEQYF. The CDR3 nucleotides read TGTGCCAGCAGCTTAAAGGAACGCGGGCGCACCTACGAGCAGTACTTC. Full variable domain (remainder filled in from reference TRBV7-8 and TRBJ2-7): GAGVSQSPRYKVAKRGQDVALRCDPISGHVSLFWYQQALGQGPEFLTYFQNEAQLDKSGLPSDRFFAERPEGSVSTLKIQRTQQEDSAVYLCASSLKERGRTYEQYFGPGTRLTVT.

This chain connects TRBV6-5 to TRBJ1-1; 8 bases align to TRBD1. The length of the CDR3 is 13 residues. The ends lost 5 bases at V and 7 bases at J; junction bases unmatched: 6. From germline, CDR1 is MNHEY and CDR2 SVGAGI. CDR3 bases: TGTGCCAGCAGTCTCGGACAGGGCATTGAAGCTTTCTTT. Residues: CASSLGQGIEAFF.

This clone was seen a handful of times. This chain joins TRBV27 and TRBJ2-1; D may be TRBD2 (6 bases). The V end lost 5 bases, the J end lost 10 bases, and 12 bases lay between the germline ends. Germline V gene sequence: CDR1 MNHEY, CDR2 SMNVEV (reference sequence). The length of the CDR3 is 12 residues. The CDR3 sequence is CASSLSGREQFF. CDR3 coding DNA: TGTGCCAGCAGTCTCTCAGGGAGGGAGCAGTTCTTC.

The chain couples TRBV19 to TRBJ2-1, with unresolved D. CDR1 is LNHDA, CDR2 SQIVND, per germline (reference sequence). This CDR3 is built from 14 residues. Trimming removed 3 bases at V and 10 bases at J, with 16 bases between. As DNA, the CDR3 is TGTGCCAGTAGTATCGCCGATCTTGGTAGCGAGCAGTTCTTC. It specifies CASSIADLGSEQFF. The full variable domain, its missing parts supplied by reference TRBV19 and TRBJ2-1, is DGGITQSPKYLFRKEGQNVTLSCEQNLNHDAMYWYRQDPGQGLRLIYYSQIVNDFQKGDIAEGYSVSREKKESFPLTVTSAQKNPTAFYLCASSIADLGSEQFFGPGTRLTVL.

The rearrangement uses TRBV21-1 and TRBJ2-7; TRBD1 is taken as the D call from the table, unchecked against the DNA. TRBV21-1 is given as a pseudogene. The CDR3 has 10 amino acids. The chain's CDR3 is CASPIPEQYF. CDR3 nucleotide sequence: TGTGCCAGCCCAATCCCCGAGCAGTACTTC.

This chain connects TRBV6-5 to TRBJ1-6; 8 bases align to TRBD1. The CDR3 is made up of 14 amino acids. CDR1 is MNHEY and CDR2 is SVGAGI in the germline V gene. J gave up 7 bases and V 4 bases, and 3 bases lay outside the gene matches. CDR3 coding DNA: TGTGCCAGCAGTTTGAGACAGGGGAATTCACCCCTCCACTTT. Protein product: CASSLRQGNSPLHF.

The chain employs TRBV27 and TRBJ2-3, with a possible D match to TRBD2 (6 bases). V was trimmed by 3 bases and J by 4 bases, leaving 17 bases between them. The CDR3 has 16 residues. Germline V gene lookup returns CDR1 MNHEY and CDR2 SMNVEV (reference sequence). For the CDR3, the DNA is TGTGCCAGCAGTTTCCCGGGACTCTTAGGGGCAGATACGCAGTATTTT. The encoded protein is CASSFPGLLGADTQYF.

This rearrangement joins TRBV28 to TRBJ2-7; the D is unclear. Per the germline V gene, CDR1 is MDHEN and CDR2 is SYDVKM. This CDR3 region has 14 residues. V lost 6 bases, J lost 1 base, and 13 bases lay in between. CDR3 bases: TGTGCCAGCAGGCGCCCCCCTGGTTCCTACGAGCAGTACTTC. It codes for CASRRPPGSYEQYF.